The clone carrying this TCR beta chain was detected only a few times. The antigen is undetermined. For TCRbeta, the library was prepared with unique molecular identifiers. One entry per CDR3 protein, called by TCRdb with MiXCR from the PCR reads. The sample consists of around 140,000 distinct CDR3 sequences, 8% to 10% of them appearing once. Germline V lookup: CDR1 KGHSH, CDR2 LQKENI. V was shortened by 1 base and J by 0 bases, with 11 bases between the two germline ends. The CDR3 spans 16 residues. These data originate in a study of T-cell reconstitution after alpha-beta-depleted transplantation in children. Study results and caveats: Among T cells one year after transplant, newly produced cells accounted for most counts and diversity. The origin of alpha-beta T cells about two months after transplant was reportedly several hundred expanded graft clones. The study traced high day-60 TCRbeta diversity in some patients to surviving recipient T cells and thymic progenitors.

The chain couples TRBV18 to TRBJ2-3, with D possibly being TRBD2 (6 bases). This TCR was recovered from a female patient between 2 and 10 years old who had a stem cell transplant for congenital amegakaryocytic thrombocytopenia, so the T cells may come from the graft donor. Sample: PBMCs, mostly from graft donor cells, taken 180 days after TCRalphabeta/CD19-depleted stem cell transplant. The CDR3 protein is CASSPLSSASTDTQYF. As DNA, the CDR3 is TGTGCCAGCTCACCACTTTCTAGCGCGAGCACAGATACGCAGTATTTT.